The clone carrying this T cell receptor beta chain has more than one count but fewer than ten. The antigen is undetermined. The length of the CDR3 is 16 residues. In germline, CDR1 is SNHLY, CDR2 FYNNEI. V was pared by 4 bases and J by 3 bases, with 15 bases between. Those who donated were healthy bone marrow donors. The sample belongs to a study of cytomegalovirus exposure and HLA in healthy donors. Study results and caveats: Analyzed later, most CMV-associated TCR beta chains appeared HLA-restricted.

The PCR made use of 60 Vbeta and 13 Jbeta primers. Clones were sequenced by immunoSEQ multiplex PCR, and TCRdb holds only the in-frame ones, with some missing. The sample includes approximately 99,000 clones, around three quarters of them seen just once. The TCR sequence derives from a male donor in good health and CMV-seropositive. The rearrangement uses TRBV2 and TRBJ1-4; D is uncertain. Source material: PBMCs. The CDR3 sequence is CASSGGDPSPNEKLFF. The CDR3 DNA sequence: TGTGCCAGCAGTGGCGGGGATCCTTCTCCTAATGAAAAACTGTTTTTT.